These T cell receptor beta chains were read from a single sample in a study of T cells in Graves' hyperthyroidism and ophthalmopathy. TCRdb recomputed calls from the multiplex PCR reads with MiXCR, one row per CDR3 protein. The table shows roughly 700,000 distinct CDR3 sequences, with about 15% occurring only once. The sequenced sample was blood. These receptors were collected from a woman aged 18-29 years with Graves' hyperthyroidism. The CDR3 runs from the conserved cysteine through the conserved F or W.

j_gene: TRBJ2-7; v_gene: TRBV7-2; CDR3aa: CASSLDRDRYYEQYF
j_gene: TRBJ1-1; v_gene: TRBV11-3; CDR3aa: CASSLERNTEAFF
j_gene: TRBJ2-2; v_gene: TRBV27; CDR3aa: CASGLVGELFF
j_gene: TRBJ2-1; v_gene: TRBV7-3; CDR3aa: CASSLEAGGNNEQFF
j_gene: TRBJ1-2; v_gene: TRBV5-6; CDR3aa: CASSYGTGGYGYTF
j_gene: TRBJ2-1; v_gene: TRBV2; CDR3aa: CASSRTPKQFF
j_gene: TRBJ2-2; v_gene: TRBV18; CDR3aa: CASSPPIQQGNTGELFF
j_gene: TRBJ2-7; v_gene: TRBV7-9; CDR3aa: CASSLTLLRDRGSYEQYF
j_gene: TRBJ1-2; v_gene: TRBV28; CDR3aa: CASSSLITGQTFTNYGYTF
j_gene: TRBJ1-1; v_gene: TRBV5-6; CDR3aa: CASSLRLTGGNTEAFF
j_gene: TRBJ1-1; v_gene: TRBV6-1; CDR3aa: CASRKEWSMNTEAFF
j_gene: TRBJ1-4; v_gene: TRBV19; CDR3aa: CASSIFIMARAEKLFF
j_gene: TRBJ2-3; v_gene: TRBV7-8; CDR3aa: CASSPRPTGTDTQYF
j_gene: TRBJ2-6; v_gene: TRBV3-1; CDR3aa: CASSPRLAGSSGANVLTF
j_gene: TRBJ2-3; v_gene: TRBV7-2; CDR3aa: CASRERADTQYF
j_gene: TRBJ2-2; v_gene: TRBV7-2; CDR3aa: CASSLQGTSNTGELFF
j_gene: TRBJ2-5; v_gene: TRBV6-1; CDR3aa: CASRAVGVEETQYF
j_gene: TRBJ2-2; v_gene: TRBV2; CDR3aa: CASSGTVNTGELFF
j_gene: TRBJ2-6; v_gene: TRBV6-1; CDR3aa: CAARQGATPPGANVLTF
j_gene: TRBJ2-1; v_gene: TRBV7-2; CDR3aa: CASSEPGLAGFENEQFF
j_gene: TRBJ2-7; v_gene: TRBV18; CDR3aa: CASSPPEGVSYEQYF
j_gene: TRBJ1-1; v_gene: TRBV6-2/TRBV6-3; CDR3aa: CASSSAGTLNTETFF
j_gene: TRBJ1-6; v_gene: TRBV27; CDR3aa: CASSLGTGALSLHF
j_gene: TRBJ1-1; v_gene: TRBV13; CDR3aa: CASSLVQRNTEAFF
j_gene: TRBJ2-7; v_gene: TRBV6-1; CDR3aa: CASSSTSGRADYEQYF
j_gene: TRBJ2-1; v_gene: TRBV27; CDR3aa: CASSPIPGQGNYNEQFF
j_gene: TRBJ1-6; v_gene: TRBV30; CDR3aa: CAWTPRGSYSPLHF
j_gene: TRBJ2-7; v_gene: TRBV27; CDR3aa: CASSLFGLDAPRGEQYF
j_gene: TRBJ2-2; v_gene: TRBV27; CDR3aa: CASSWGLNTGELFF
j_gene: TRBJ2-3; v_gene: TRBV30; CDR3aa: CAGTSGRSTDTQYF
j_gene: TRBJ2-1; v_gene: TRBV7-8; CDR3aa: CASSLERKAYNEQFF
j_gene: TRBJ2-2; v_gene: TRBV7-3; CDR3aa: CASSPRGGAGELFF
j_gene: TRBJ1-1; v_gene: TRBV7-2; CDR3aa: CASSLTPTLTTEAFF
j_gene: TRBJ2-7; v_gene: TRBV28; CDR3aa: CASSLIQGVLDEQYF
j_gene: TRBJ2-1; v_gene: TRBV20-1; CDR3aa: CSARGGVGNEQFF
j_gene: TRBJ1-2; v_gene: TRBV4-1; CDR3aa: CASSQVVSPTSYGYTF
j_gene: TRBJ2-1; v_gene: TRBV9; CDR3aa: CASSASNSYNEQFF
j_gene: TRBJ2-7; v_gene: TRBV6-2/TRBV6-3; CDR3aa: CASSVGPGMNDEQYF
j_gene: TRBJ1-3; v_gene: TRBV7-9; CDR3aa: CASSHTLDSGNTIYF